This TCR beta chain was sequenced for a study of T cell responses to AZD1222 COVID-19 vaccine. This CDR3 has 9 amino acids. V dropped 8 bases and J dropped 13 bases, with 8 bases sitting between them. Germline CDR1 reads SGHVT; CDR2 reads SQSDAQ. Assay used: immunoSEQ multiplex PCR; TCRdb lists only in-frame clones, some missing. Here the sample spans more than 85,000 clones, approximately 86% being singletons. The J gene is TRBJ1-4, the V gene TRBV7-4; maybe TRBD1 (5 bases). The sequence derives from an adult in good health. Sequenced here: peripheral blood, sampled on day 0 of MenACWY control vaccination. CDR3 sequence reads: CASWGGLFF. CDR3 nucleotides: TGTGCCAGCTGGGGGGGACTGTTTTTT.